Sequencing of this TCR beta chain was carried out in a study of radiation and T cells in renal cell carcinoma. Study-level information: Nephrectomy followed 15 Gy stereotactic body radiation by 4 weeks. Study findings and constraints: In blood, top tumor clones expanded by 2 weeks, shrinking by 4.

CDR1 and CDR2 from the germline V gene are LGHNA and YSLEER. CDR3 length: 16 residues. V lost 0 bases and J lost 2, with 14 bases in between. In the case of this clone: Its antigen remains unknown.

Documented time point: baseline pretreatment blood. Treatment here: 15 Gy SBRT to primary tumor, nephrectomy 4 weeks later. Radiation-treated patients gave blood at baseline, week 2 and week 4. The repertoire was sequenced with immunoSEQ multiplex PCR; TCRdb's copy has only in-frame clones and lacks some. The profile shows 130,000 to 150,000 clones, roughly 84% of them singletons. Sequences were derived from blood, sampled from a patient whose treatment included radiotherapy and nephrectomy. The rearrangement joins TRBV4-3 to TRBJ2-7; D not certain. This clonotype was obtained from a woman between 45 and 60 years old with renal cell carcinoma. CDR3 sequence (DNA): TGCGCCAGCAGCCAAGAGGCCACACCTGCCGCCTACGAGCAGTACTTC. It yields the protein CASSQEATPAAYEQYF.